This is a list of T cell receptor beta chains from one sample in a study of somatic mutations in cytotoxic T cells in rheumatoid arthritis. Measured with immunoSEQ multiplex PCR; TCRdb has only the in-frame clones, and not every one. Counted here are 15,000 or so clones, 74% occurring once; the ten biggest clones make up under 30%. Sequencing input: CD8+ T cells sorted from blood. These receptors were obtained from an adult with rheumatoid arthritis. CDR3s include the opening cysteine and the closing phenylalanine or tryptophan. A D gene is named only where the DNA matches it firmly. For some rows the clone size is stated as once, few or many, or as a class when expanded; others skip it.

len: 13; d_gene: -; abundance: -; j_gene: TRBJ1-2; v_gene: TRBV6-6; CDR3nt: TGTGCCAGCAGCCCTACGAGGTGGAATGGCTACACCTTC; CDR3aa: CASSPTRWNGYTF
len: 15; d_gene: -; abundance: -; j_gene: TRBJ1-5; v_gene: TRBV4-1; CDR3nt: TGCGCCAGCAGCCATGGGAGGGGCCGGAATCAGCCCCAGCATTTT; CDR3aa: CASSHGRGRNQPQHF
len: 17; d_gene: -; abundance: -; j_gene: TRBJ2-5; v_gene: TRBV28; CDR3nt: TGTGCCAGCAGCCTAAGGGTCGGGACACCGATCGAAGAGACCCAGTACTTC; CDR3aa: CASSLRVGTPIEETQYF
len: 11; d_gene: -; abundance: -; j_gene: TRBJ1-2; v_gene: TRBV27; CDR3nt: TGTGCCAGTGGGACGGCCTATGGCTACACCTTC; CDR3aa: CASGTAYGYTF
len: 15; d_gene: TRBD2; abundance: -; j_gene: TRBJ2-3; v_gene: TRBV19; CDR3nt: TGTGCCAGTAGCCCTAGCGGGGGGTACACAGATACGCAGTATTTT; CDR3aa: CASSPSGGYTDTQYF
len: 16; d_gene: -; abundance: -; j_gene: TRBJ1-2; v_gene: TRBV9; CDR3nt: TGTGCCAGCAGCGCACCCCGACAGGATTTTAACTATGGCTACACCTTC; CDR3aa: CASSAPRQDFNYGYTF
len: 16; d_gene: -; abundance: -; j_gene: TRBJ2-3; v_gene: TRBV7-9; CDR3nt: TGTGCCAGCAGCGGCCAGGGGTCCTCTAGCACAGATACGCAGTATTTT; CDR3aa: CASSGQGSSSTDTQYF
len: 14; d_gene: TRBD1; abundance: -; j_gene: TRBJ2-3; v_gene: TRBV7-9; CDR3nt: TGTGCCAGCAGCCCGGGACAGGGTGCAGATACGCAGTATTTT; CDR3aa: CASSPGQGADTQYF
len: 16; d_gene: -; abundance: -; j_gene: TRBJ2-6; v_gene: TRBV5-4; CDR3nt: TGTGCCAGCAGCCATGAGGGCGGCTCTGGGGCCAACGTCCTGACTTTC; CDR3aa: CASSHEGGSGANVLTF
len: 14; d_gene: -; abundance: -; j_gene: TRBJ1-1; v_gene: TRBV4-1; CDR3nt: TGCGCCAGCAGCCAATCCCGGGGGAACACTGAAGCTTTCTTT; CDR3aa: CASSQSRGNTEAFF
len: 13; d_gene: -; abundance: -; j_gene: TRBJ1-6; v_gene: TRBV4-2; CDR3nt: TGTGCCAGCAGCCAAGTTACGAATTCACCCCTCCACTTT; CDR3aa: CASSQVTNSPLHF
len: 16; d_gene: -; abundance: few; j_gene: TRBJ2-1; v_gene: TRBV19; CDR3nt: TGTGCCAGTAGTACCCCCTTTGATCAGGGTGCGAATGAGCAGTTCTTC; CDR3aa: CASSTPFDQGANEQFF
len: 14; d_gene: TRBD1; abundance: -; j_gene: TRBJ1-1; v_gene: TRBV6-1; CDR3nt: TGTGCCAGCAGTGCGACAGGGGAGGACGCTGAAGCTTTCTTT; CDR3aa: CASSATGEDAEAFF
len: 14; d_gene: -; abundance: few; j_gene: TRBJ1-1; v_gene: TRBV6-4; CDR3nt: TGTGCCAGCAGTGCCGGGGAGGGGGGGACTGAAGCTTTCTTT; CDR3aa: CASSAGEGGTEAFF
len: 12; d_gene: TRBD2; abundance: -; j_gene: TRBJ2-7; v_gene: TRBV7-8; CDR3nt: TGTGCCACTTCGGGGGGATCCTACGAGCAGTACTTC; CDR3aa: CATSGGSYEQYF
len: 12; d_gene: -; abundance: -; j_gene: TRBJ2-3; v_gene: TRBV5-6; CDR3nt: TGTGCCAGCAGCGCGGACGGCGATACGCAGTATTTT; CDR3aa: CASSADGDTQYF
len: 13; d_gene: -; abundance: -; j_gene: TRBJ2-5; v_gene: TRBV27; CDR3nt: TGTGCCAGCAGTTGGGGCCAGCAAGAGACCCAGTACTTC; CDR3aa: CASSWGQQETQYF